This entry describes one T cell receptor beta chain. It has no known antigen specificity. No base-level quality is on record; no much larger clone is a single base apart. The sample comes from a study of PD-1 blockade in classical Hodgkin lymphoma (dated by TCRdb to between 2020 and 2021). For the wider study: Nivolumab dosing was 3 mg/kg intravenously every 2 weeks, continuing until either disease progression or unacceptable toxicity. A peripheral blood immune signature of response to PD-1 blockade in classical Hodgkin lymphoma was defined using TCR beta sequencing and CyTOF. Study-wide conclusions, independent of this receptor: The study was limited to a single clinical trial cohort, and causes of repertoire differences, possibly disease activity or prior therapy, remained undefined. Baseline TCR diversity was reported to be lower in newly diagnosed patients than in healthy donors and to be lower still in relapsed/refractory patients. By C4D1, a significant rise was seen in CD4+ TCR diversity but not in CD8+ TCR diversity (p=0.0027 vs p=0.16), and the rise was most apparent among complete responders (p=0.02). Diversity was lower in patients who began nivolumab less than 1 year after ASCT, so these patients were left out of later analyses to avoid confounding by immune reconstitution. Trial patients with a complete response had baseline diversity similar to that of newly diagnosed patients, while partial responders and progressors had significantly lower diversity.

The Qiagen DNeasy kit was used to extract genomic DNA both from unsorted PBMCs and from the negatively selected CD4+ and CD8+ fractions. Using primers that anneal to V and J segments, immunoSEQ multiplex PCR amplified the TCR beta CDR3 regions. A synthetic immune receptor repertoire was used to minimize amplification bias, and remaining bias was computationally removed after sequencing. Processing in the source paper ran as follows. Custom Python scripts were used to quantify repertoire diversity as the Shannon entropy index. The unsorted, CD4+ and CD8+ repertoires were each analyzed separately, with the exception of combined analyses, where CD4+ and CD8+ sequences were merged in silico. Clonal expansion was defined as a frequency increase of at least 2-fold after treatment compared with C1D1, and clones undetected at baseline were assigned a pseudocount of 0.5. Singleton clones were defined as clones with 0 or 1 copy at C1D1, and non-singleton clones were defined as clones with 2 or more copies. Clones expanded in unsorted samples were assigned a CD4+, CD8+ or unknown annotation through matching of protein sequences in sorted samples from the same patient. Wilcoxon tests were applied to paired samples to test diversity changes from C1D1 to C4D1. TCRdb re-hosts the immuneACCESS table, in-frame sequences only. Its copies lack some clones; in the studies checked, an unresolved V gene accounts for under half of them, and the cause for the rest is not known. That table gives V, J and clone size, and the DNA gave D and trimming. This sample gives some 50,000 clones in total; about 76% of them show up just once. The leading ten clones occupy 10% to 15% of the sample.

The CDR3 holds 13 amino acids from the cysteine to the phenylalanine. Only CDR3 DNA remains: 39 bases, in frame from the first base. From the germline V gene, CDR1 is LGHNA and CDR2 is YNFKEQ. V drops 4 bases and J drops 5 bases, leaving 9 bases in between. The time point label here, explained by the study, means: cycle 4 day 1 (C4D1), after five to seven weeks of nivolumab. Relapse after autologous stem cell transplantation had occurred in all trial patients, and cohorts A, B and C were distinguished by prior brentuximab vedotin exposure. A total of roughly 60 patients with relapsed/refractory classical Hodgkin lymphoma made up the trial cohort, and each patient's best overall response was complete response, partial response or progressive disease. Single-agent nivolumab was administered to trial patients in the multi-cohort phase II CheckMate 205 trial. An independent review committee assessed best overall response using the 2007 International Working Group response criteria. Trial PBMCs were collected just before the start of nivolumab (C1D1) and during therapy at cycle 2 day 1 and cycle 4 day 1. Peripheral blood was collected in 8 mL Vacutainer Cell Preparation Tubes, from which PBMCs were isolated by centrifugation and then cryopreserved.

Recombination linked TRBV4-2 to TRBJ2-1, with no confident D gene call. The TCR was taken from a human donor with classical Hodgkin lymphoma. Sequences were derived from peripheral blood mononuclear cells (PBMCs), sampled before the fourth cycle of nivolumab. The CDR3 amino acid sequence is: CASSPQADNEQFF. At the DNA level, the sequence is TGTGCCAGCAGCCCGCAGGCGGACAATGAGCAGTTCTTC.